This T cell receptor beta chain was sequenced in a study of shared clonotypes between healthy human individuals. Positive CCR7 selection of CD45RO-negative cells yielded the naive CD8 cells, and terminally differentiated effector memory CD45RA+ cells were excluded. Germline CDR1 is MGHRA and CDR2 is YSYEKL. The germline V and J ends were trimmed by 1 base and 3 bases, with 10 bases remaining between them. The CDR3 runs to 15 residues. Assay: immunoSEQ multiplex PCR; the TCRdb copy retains only in-frame clones and omits some. The profile covers over 800,000 clones, with about 91% appearing a single time and around 24% taken by the ten largest.

The gene calls are TRBV4-1 and TRBJ1-5, with a tentative D call TRBD1 (5 bases). This clonotype was obtained from a man younger than 40 in good health. What was sequenced was naive CD8+ T cells sorted from blood. CDR3 nucleotide sequence: TGCGCCAGCAGCCAAGGTGGGGCCCTCAATCAGCCCCAGCATTTT. Encoded protein: CASSQGGALNQPQHF.